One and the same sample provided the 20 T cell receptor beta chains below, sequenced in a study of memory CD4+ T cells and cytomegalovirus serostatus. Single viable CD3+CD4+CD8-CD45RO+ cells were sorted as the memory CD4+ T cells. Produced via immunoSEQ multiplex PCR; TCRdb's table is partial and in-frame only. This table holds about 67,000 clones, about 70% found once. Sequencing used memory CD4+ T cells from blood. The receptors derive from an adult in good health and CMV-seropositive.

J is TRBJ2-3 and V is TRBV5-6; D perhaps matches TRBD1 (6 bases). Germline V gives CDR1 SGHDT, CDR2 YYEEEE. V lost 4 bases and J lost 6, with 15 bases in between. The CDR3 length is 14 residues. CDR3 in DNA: TGTGCCAGCAGCCGCCCCACAGGGTTCGATACGCAGTATTTT. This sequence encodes CASSRPTGFDTQYF.

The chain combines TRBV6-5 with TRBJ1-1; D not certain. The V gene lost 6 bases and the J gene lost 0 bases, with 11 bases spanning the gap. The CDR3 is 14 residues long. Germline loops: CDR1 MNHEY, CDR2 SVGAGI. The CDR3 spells CASSPTPLNTEAFF. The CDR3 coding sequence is TGTGCCAGCAGCCCTACCCCTTTGAACACTGAAGCTTTCTTT.

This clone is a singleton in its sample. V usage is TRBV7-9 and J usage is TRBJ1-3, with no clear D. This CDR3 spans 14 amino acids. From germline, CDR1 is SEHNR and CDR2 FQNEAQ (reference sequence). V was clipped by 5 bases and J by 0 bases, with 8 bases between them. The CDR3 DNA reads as TGTGCCAGCAGCCTGGGAAGCTCTGGAAACACCATATATTTT. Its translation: CASSLGSSGNTIYF.

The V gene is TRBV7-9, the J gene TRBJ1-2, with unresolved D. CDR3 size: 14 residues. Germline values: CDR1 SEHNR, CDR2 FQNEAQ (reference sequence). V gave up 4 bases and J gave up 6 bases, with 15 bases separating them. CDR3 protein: CASSSSGRENGYTF. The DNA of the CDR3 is TGTGCCAGCAGCTCCTCGGGGAGGGAAAATGGCTACACCTTC.

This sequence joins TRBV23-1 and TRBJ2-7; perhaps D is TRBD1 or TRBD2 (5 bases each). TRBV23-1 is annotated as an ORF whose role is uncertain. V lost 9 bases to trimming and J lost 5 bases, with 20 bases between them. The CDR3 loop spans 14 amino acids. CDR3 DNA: TGCGCCAGAGTCCGGGACGTACGACTCCACGAGCAGTACTTC. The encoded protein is CARVRDVRLHEQYF.

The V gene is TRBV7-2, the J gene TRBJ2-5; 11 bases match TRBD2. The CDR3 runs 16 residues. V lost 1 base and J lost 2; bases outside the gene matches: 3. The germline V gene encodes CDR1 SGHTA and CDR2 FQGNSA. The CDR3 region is CASSLGPSGRQETQYF. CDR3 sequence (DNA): TGTGCCAGCAGCTTAGGCCCTAGCGGGAGGCAAGAGACCCAGTACTTC.

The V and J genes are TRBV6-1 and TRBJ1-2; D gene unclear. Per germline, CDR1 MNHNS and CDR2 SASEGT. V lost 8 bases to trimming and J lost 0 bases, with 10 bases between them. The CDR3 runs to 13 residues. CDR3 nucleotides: TGTGCCAGCCAGGTGGGAGCTAACTATGGCTACACCTTC. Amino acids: CASQVGANYGYTF.

CDR3 nucleotides: TGCGCCAGCAGCCACCTCCGTCGGACAGAAGCTTTCTTT. Encoded protein: CASSHLRRTEAFF. V is TRBV4-3 and J is TRBJ1-1; D is perhaps TRBD1 (5 bases). V was clipped by 3 bases and J by 8 bases, with 13 bases between them. The CDR3 sequence is 13 residues long. Per germline, CDR1 LGHNA and CDR2 YSLEER.

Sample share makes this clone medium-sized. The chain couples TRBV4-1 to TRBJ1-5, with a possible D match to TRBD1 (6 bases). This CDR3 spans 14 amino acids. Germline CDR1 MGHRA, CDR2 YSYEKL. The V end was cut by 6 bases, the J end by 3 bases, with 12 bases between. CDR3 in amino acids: CASRPTGFNQPQHF. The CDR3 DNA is TGCGCCAGCAGGCCAACAGGGTTCAATCAGCCCCAGCATTTT.

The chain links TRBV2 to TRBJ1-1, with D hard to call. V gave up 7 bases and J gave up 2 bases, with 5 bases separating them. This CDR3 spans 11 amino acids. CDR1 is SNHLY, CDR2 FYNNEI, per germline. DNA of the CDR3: TGTGCCAGCACCGGCAACACTGAAGCTTTCTTT. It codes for CASTGNTEAFF. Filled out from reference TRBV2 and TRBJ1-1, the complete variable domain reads EPEVTQTPSHQVTQMGQEVILRCVPISNHLYFYWYRQILGQKVEFLVSFYNNEISEKSEIFDDQFSVERPDGSNFTLKIRSTKLEDSAMYFCASTGNTEAFFGQGTRLTVV.

CDR3 nucleotides: TGTGCCAGCAGCTTATTTCCAGCGGGGGGGTCTGGGCATGAGCAGTTCTTC. Its protein is CASSLFPAGGSGHEQFF. This chain connects TRBV5-8 to TRBJ2-1; 10 bases map to TRBD2. V lost 2 bases and J lost 8; bases outside the gene matches: 13. This CDR3 region has 17 residues. Germline-derived CDR1 and CDR2 are SGHTS and YDEGEE. Full variable domain (outside the CDR3, taken from reference TRBV5-8 and TRBJ2-1): EAGVTQSPTHLIKTRGQQATLRCSPISGHTSVYWYQQALGLGLQFLLWYDEGEERNRGNFPPRFSGRQFPNYSSELNVNALELEDSALYLCASSLFPAGGSGHEQFFGPGTRLTVL.

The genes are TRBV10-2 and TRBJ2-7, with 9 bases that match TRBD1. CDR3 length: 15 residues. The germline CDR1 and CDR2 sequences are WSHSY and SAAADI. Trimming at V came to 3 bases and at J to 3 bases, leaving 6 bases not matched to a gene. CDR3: CASSESGQGFYEQYF. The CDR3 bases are TGCGCCAGCAGTGAATCGGGACAGGGCTTCTACGAGCAGTACTTC.

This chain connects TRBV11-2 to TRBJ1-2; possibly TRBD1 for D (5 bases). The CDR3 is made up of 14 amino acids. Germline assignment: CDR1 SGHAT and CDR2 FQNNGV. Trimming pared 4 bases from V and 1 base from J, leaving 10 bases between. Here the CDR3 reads CASSSGTFNYGYTF. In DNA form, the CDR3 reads TGTGCCAGCAGCTCGGGGACTTTTAACTATGGCTACACCTTC.

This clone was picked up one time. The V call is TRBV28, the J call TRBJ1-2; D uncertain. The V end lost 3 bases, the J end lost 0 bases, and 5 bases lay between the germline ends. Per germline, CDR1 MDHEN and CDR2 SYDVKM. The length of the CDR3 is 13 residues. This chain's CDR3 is CASSLDSNYGYTF. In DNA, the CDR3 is TGTGCCAGCAGTTTGGACTCTAACTATGGCTACACCTTC.

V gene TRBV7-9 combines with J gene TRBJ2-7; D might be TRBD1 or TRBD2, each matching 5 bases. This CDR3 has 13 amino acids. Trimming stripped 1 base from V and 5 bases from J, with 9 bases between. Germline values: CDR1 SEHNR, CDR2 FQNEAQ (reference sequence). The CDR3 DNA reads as TGTGCCAGCAGCTTAGAGGGACGGGACGAGCAGTACTTC. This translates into CASSLEGRDEQYF.

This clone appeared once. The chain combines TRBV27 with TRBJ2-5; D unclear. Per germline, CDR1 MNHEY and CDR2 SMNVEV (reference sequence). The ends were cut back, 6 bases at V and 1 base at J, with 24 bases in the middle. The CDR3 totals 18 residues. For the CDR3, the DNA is TGTGCCAGCAGCCCCGCACCCCCACACCAAACCTTCCAAGAGACCCAGTACTTC. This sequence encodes CASSPAPPHQTFQETQYF.

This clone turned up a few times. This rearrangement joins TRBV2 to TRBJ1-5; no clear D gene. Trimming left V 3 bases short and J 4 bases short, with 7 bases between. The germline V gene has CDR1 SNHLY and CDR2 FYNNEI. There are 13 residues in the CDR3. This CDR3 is CASSDSRNQPQHF. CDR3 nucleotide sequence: TGTGCCAGCAGTGATTCCAGAAATCAGCCCCAGCATTTT.

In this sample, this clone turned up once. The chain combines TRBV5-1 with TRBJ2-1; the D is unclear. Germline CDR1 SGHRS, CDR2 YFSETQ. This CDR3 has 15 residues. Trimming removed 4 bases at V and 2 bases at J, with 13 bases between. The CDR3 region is CASSTSLGTYNEQFF. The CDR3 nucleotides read TGCGCCAGCAGCACCTCCTTGGGAACCTACAATGAGCAGTTCTTC.

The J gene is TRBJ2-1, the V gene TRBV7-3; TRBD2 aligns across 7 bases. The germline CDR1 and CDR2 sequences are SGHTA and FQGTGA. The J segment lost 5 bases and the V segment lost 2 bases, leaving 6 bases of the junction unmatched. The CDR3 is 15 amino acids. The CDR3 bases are TGTGCCAGCAGCTTACAGTCTAGCGGAGACAATGAGCAGTTCTTC. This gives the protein CASSLQSSGDNEQFF.

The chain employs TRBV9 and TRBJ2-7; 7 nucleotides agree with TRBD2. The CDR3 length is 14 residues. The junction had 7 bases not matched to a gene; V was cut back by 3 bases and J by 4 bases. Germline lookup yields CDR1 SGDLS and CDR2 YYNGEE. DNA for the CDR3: TGTGCCAGCAGCGGATCGACTAGCCGGTACGAGCAGTACTTC. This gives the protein CASSGSTSRYEQYF.